The T cell receptor beta chain described here comes from a study of shared clonotypes between healthy human individuals. Overall study: There were three CD4 naive, three CD4 memory, two CD8 naive and one CD8 memory plates per donor.

Trimming took 5 bases from V and 0 from J; bases not matched to a gene: 4. The length of the CDR3 is 14 residues. CDR1 and CDR2 (germline): LGHNA, YNFKEQ. Each sorted subset replicate got 200 ng genomic DNA, roughly 30,000 genomes. The repertoire was sequenced with immunoSEQ multiplex PCR; TCRdb's copy has only in-frame clones and lacks some. Here the sample spans some 380,000 clones, about 96% being singletons. Sequenced material: memory CD8+ T cells sorted from blood. Subset defined: CD45RO+ cells pooled with CCR7-negative TemRA cells. The chain couples TRBV4-2 to TRBJ2-7, with 7 nucleotides matching TRBD2. This TCR derives from a young man in good health. The CDR3 DNA sequence: TGTGCCAGCAGCTCCGGGACTACCTCCTACGAGCAGTACTTC. Translation: CASSSGTTSYEQYF.